This T cell receptor beta chain was documented in a study of T cells in Graves' hyperthyroidism and ophthalmopathy. The germline V gene encodes CDR1 MDHEN and CDR2 SYDVKM. Trimming removed 4 bases from V and 2 bases from J, with 13 bases in between. CDR3 length equals 15 residues. This clonotype was recorded many times. The investigators amplified TCR beta CDR3 regions from RNA transcripts. The HTBI primer set was used in a first-round RT-PCR of the TCR CDR3. TCRdb recomputed calls from the multiplex PCR reads with MiXCR, one row per CDR3 protein. The sample carries around 290,000 distinct CDR3 sequences, 12% to 15% recorded once.

Sequenced material: blood. V is TRBV28 and J is TRBJ2-3; D is possibly TRBD1 (6 bases). The receptor was derived from a woman in her thirties or forties with Graves' hyperthyroidism. The DNA for the CDR3 is TGTGCCAGCAGTTCTCGGACAGCATACACAGATACGCAGTATTTT. Translation gives CASSSRTAYTDTQYF.